The 10 T cell receptor beta chains in this list originate from one sample, sequenced in a study of neurological immune-mediated disorders. As for time point: longitudinal time-point 2. TCRdb re-derived calls from the 5' RACE reads in MiXCR, one entry per CDR3 protein. The top ten hold over 6.5% of the sample, which has tens of thousands of distinct CDR3 sequences, 5.8% seen once. Sequenced: PBMCs. The receptors here all came from a woman aged 55-69 years with multiple sclerosis.

Ten or more counts support this clonotype. The chain combines TRBV28 with TRBJ2-5; weak D call: TRBD2 (7 bases). Trimming took off 3 bases at V and 1 base at J, with 15 bases between the two ends. The CDR3 totals 16 residues. Looked up from germline, CDR1 is MDHEN and CDR2 is SYDVKM. CDR3 nucleotide sequence: TGTGCCAGCAGTTTCGGTGGGGGGGCCATCCAAGAGACCCAGTACTTC. Its protein is CASSFGGGAIQETQYF.

This clonotype was counted many times. The chain is built from TRBV7-2 and TRBJ2-1; D remains unclear. CDR1 and CDR2 (germline): SGHTA, FQGNSA. V lost 5 bases and J lost 5, with 7 bases in between. This CDR3 contains 12 residues. Here the CDR3 DNA reads TGTGCCAGCAGCCCCAGCCACAATGAGCAGTTCTTC. Its translation: CASSPSHNEQFF.

This clonotype was picked up many times. V usage is TRBV11-2 and J usage is TRBJ2-7, with TRBD2 as a possible D gene (6 bases). Germline CDR1 is SGHAT and CDR2 is FQNNGV. The CDR3 runs 12 residues. With 5 bases removed from V and 9 bases from J, the gap between germline ends came to 14 bases. The CDR3 sequence is CASSPVQTRQYF. CDR3 DNA sequence: TGTGCCAGCAGCCCGGTACAGACTAGGCAGTACTTC. Looking up the rest from reference TRBV11-2 and TRBJ2-7 gives the full variable domain: EAGVAQSPRYKIIEKRQSVAFWCNPISGHATLYWYQQILGQGPKLLIQFQNNGVVDDSQLPKDRFSAERLKGVDSTLKIQPAKLEDSAVYLCASSPVQTRQYFGPGTRLTVT.

This clonotype was detected ten times or more. The genes are TRBV28 and TRBJ2-1; D uncertain. This CDR3 comprises 14 residues. Trimming left V 3 bases short and J 8 bases short, with 14 bases between. Germline V gene data show CDR1 as MDHEN and CDR2 as SYDVKM. The CDR3 spells CASSFQSGSDEQFF. The CDR3 nucleotides are TGTGCCAGCAGTTTCCAGTCCGGTTCTGATGAGCAGTTCTTC.

This clonotype was seen ten or more times. The chain uses TRBV10-2 and TRBJ1-2, with TRBD1 as a possible D gene (5 bases). Trimming cost V 4 bases and J 3 bases, with 9 bases left between them. Germline V gene lookup returns CDR1 WSHSY and CDR2 SAAADI. This CDR3 has 13 residues. CDR3 residues: CASSGGGDYGYTF. As DNA, the CDR3 is TGCGCCAGCAGTGGGGGAGGGGACTATGGCTACACCTTC.

At least ten counts were recorded for this clonotype. The CDR3 protein is CATSREGATGELFF. The CDR3 DNA reads as TGTGCCACCAGCAGAGAAGGGGCCACCGGGGAGCTGTTTTTT. V usage is TRBV15 and J usage is TRBJ2-2, with D tentatively TRBD1 (5 bases). The CDR3 consists of 14 residues. V gave up 0 bases and J gave up 4 bases, with 6 bases separating them. Germline assignment: CDR1 LNHNV and CDR2 YYDKDF (reference sequence).

V and J are TRBV6-5 and TRBJ2-6; perhaps TRBD1 as D (6 bases). Germline loops: CDR1 MNHEY, CDR2 SVGAGI. CDR3 length equals 17 residues. V shed 7 bases and J shed 0 bases, with 16 bases lying between them. The DNA for the CDR3 is TGTGCCAGCACCTTGGGACAATGGAACTCTGGGGCCAACGTCCTGACTTTC. Its translation: CASTLGQWNSGANVLTF.

This clonotype was observed a handful of times. A much larger clone differs from this one at a single base, so this may be a read error. The rearrangement joins TRBV6-6 to TRBJ2-1; 8 nucleotides align to TRBD2. Germline loops: CDR1 MNHNY, CDR2 SVGAGI (reference sequence). This CDR3 region has 12 residues. CDR3 loop: CVSGRGGNEQFF. CDR3 sequence (DNA): TGTGTCAGCGGTCGGGGGGGCAATGAGCAGTTCTTC.

This clonotype was detected ten times or more. CDR3 amino acids: CASSLGGPPANYGYTF. The CDR3 nucleotides are TGTGCCAGCAGCTTAGGGGGACCGCCAGCTAACTATGGCTACACCTTC. V is TRBV7-9 and J is TRBJ1-2; D may be TRBD1 (5 bases). Germline CDR1 and CDR2: SEHNR and FQNEAQ (reference sequence). The germline V and J ends were trimmed by 1 base and 0 bases, with 12 bases remaining between them. The CDR3 loop spans 16 amino acids.

This clonotype was observed at least ten times. The chain links TRBV28 to TRBJ2-6, with D unclear. V gave up 6 bases and J gave up 1 base, with 4 bases separating them. The CDR3 sequence is 13 residues long. Germline CDR1 reads MDHEN; CDR2 reads SYDVKM. CDR3 sequence reads: CASRGSGANVLTF. CDR3 coding DNA: TGTGCCAGCAGGGGGTCTGGGGCCAACGTCCTGACTTTC.